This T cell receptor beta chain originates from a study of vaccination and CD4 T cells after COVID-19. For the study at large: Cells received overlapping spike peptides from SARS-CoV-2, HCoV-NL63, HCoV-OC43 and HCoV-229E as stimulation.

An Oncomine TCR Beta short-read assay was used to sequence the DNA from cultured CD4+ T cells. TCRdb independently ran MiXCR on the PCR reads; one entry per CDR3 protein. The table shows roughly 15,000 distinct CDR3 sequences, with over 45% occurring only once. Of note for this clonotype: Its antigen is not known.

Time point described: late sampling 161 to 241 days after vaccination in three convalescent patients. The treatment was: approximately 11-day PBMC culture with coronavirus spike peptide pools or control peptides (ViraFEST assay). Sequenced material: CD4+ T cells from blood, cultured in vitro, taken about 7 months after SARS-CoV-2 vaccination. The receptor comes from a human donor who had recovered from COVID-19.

CDR3 nucleotide sequence: TGTGCCAGCAGTTACAACAGAGATTCACCCCTCCACTTT. Translated, it gives CASSYNRDSPLHF. The V call is TRBV6-5, the J call TRBJ1-6; no firm D call. This CDR3 comprises 13 residues. Germline CDR1 is MNHEY and CDR2 is SVGAGI. V dropped 2 bases and J dropped 8 bases, with 7 bases sitting between them.